This entry concerns a single TCR beta chain. The antigen is undetermined. Whole-blood RNA isolation (total RNA) proceeded without T cell sorting. This CDR3 comprises 16 residues. Two nested PCRs, run for around 15 and 10 cycles, were applied to TCRalpha and TCRbeta cDNA. One entry per CDR3 protein, without DNA, is what TCRdb gives after re-calling the 5' RACE reads. This table holds about 210,000 distinct CDR3 sequences. The sample belongs to a study of monozygotic twins with inflammatory bowel disease. Notes on the study in general: Support was lacking for any single strong IBD-associated signal or clonotype.

The V and J genes are TRBV12-3 or TRBV12-4 and TRBJ2-3. Material: blood. This sequence originates from a human donor with ulcerative colitis or Crohn's disease, or a healthy co-twin of an affected twin (not recorded which). The CDR3 sequence: CASSLYRNADTDTQYF.